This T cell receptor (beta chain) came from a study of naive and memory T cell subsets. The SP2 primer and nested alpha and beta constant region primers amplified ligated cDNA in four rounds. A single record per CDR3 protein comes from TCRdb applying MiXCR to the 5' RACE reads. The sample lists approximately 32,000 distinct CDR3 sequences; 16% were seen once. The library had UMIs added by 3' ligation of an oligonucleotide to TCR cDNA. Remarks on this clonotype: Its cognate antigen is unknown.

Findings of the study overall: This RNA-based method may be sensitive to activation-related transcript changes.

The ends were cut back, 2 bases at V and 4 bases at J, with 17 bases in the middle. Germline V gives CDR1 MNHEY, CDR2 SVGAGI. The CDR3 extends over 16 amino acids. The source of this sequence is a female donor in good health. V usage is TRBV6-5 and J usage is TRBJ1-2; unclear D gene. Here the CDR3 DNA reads TGTGCCAGCAGTTACCGTAGAGTTGGTATGGCCTATGGCTACACCTTC. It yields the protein CASSYRRVGMAYGYTF.